This passage covers 18 T cell receptor beta chains from one sample sequenced in a study of Ad26.COV2.S vaccination and SARS-CoV-2 variants. Assay used: immunoSEQ multiplex PCR; TCRdb lists only in-frame clones, some missing. This table has about 680,000 clones, 70% to 90% appearing once. Treatment given: around 19 received Ad26.COV2.S at low or high dose, single or two shots; a few received placebo; per-sample allocation not given. Collection of the samples took place on day 63 after the first injection of vaccine or placebo. The sample in question was peripheral blood, obtained in a trial of Ad26.COV2.S vaccine versus placebo. Source of these receptors: a person between 18 and 60 years old who received the Ad26.COV2.S COVID-19 vaccine or a placebo.

This chain joins TRBV6-5 and TRBJ2-2; TRBD1 might be the D (6 bases). This CDR3 is built from 16 residues. The V end was cut by 0 bases, the J end by 3 bases, with 11 bases between. CDR1 and CDR2 from the germline V gene are MNHEY and SVGAGI. The CDR3 nucleotides read TGTGCCAGCAGTTACTCGGGCCACAGGGACACCGGGGAGCTGTTTTTT. Protein sequence: CASSYSGHRDTGELFF.

There are a few counts of this clone. The chain links TRBV7-2 to TRBJ2-4; 7 nucleotides match TRBD1. Germline V CDR1 and CDR2: SGHTA, FQGNSA. The CDR3 contains 14 residues. J gave up 0 bases and V 5 bases, and 1 base lay outside the gene matches. CDR3 sequence (DNA): TGTGCCAGCAGCCGGGACAGAGCCAAAAACATTCAGTACTTC. Protein sequence: CASSRDRAKNIQYF.

The sample holds one count of this clone. The V gene is TRBV7-9, the J gene TRBJ1-1, with a possible D match to TRBD1 (5 bases). The CDR3 has 17 amino acids. Germline values: CDR1 SEHNR, CDR2 FQNEAQ (reference sequence). Trimming left V 0 bases short and J 4 bases short, with 18 bases between. The CDR3 nucleotides are TGTGCCAGCAGCTTAGCGCACGGGGCTGGAACAAGCACTGAAGCTTTCTTT. Protein: CASSLAHGAGTSTEAFF.

The V and J genes are TRBV4-1 and TRBJ2-4, with D possibly TRBD1 on 5 matching bases. The V end was cut by 0 bases, the J end by 2 bases, with 20 bases between. The CDR3 is 19 amino acids. CDR1 and CDR2 from the germline V gene are MGHRA and YSYEKL. Here the CDR3 reads CASSQDRLTEALSKNIQYF. CDR3 nucleotides: TGCGCCAGCAGCCAAGATCGATTGACAGAAGCCCTATCCAAAAACATTCAGTACTTC.

The chain couples TRBV6-4 to TRBJ1-2, with D unresolved. V lost 6 bases and J lost 2, with 13 bases in between. Germline CDR1 MRHNA, CDR2 SNTAGT. The CDR3 loop spans 14 amino acids. CDR3 DNA sequence: TGTGCCAGCAGCGCCACCGGAACCAACTATGGCTACACCTTC. Translating it yields CASSATGTNYGYTF.

The chain uses TRBV5-1 and TRBJ1-5, with D tentatively TRBD1 (5 bases). The germline gives CDR1 SGHRS, CDR2 YFSETQ. V was clipped by 0 bases and J by 4 bases, with 14 bases between them. This CDR3 has 16 residues. CDR3 nucleotide sequence: TGCGCCAGCAGCTTGGATGGACAAGGGAGGAATCAGCCCCAGCATTTT. It encodes CASSLDGQGRNQPQHF.

The chain has TRBV10-3 and TRBJ1-2, with D hard to call. Germline CDR1 is ENHRY and CDR2 is SYGVKD. The CDR3 extends over 14 amino acids. Trimming stripped 0 bases from V and 1 base from J, with 6 bases between. The CDR3 DNA reads TGTGCCATCAGTGAGTCAGAGGGTAACTATGGCTACACCTTC. As protein: CAISESEGNYGYTF.

This clone was recorded once. The rearrangement joins TRBV29-1 to TRBJ2-2, with 9 bases that match TRBD1. Trimming took 3 bases from V and 4 from J; bases not matched to a gene: 6. This CDR3 is built from 15 residues. The germline gives CDR1 SQVTM, CDR2 ANQGSEA. Here the CDR3 DNA reads TGCAGCGTTGATTACAGGGGGCGAGGCACCGGGGAGCTGTTTTTT. Translated: CSVDYRGRGTGELFF.

This chain uses TRBV24-1 with TRBJ2-5; TRBD1 or TRBD2 may be the D gene (7 bases each). The CDR3 loop spans 15 amino acids. V lost 4 bases and J 5 bases, leaving 16 bases between the germline ends. Germline CDR1 and CDR2: KGHDR and SFDVKD. The CDR3 DNA sequence: TGTGCCACCAGTGAGGGGGGGACAGTCTGGGAGACCCAGTACTTC. Its protein is CATSEGGTVWETQYF.

Here the CDR3 reads CASSSRQGVDYTF. CDR3 nucleotide sequence: TGTGCCAGCAGCTCCAGACAGGGTGTTGACTACACCTTC. The chain joins TRBV11-3 to TRBJ1-2; 7 nucleotides match TRBD1. The germline gives CDR1 SGHNT, CDR2 YENEEA. The CDR3 spans 13 residues. With V trimmed by 4 bases and J by 10 bases, 9 bases remained unmatched.

The chain carries TRBV19 and TRBJ2-7; D call uncertain. The V end was cut by 0 bases, the J end by 3 bases, with 9 bases between. The CDR3 consists of 14 residues. Germline CDR1 and CDR2: LNHDA and SQIVND (reference sequence). The CDR3 coding sequence is TGTGCCAGTAGTATAGAACACAGAAACTACGAGCAGTACTTC. Its protein product is CASSIEHRNYEQYF.

The rearrangement links TRBV4-2 to TRBJ2-3, with 9 bases lining up with TRBD1. V dropped 3 bases and J dropped 3; count of bases not matched to a gene: 7. CDR1 LGHNA and CDR2 YNFKEQ come from the germline V gene. This CDR3 has 16 amino acids. CDR3 bases: TGTGCCAGCAGCCAGGGACAGGGCGGGACGACAGATACGCAGTATTTT. This gives the protein CASSQGQGGTTDTQYF.

The rearrangement links TRBV28 to TRBJ1-4; no definite D call. The CDR3 is made up of 16 amino acids. Germline values: CDR1 MDHEN, CDR2 SYDVKM. V lost 2 bases and J 2 bases, leaving 12 bases between the germline ends. As DNA, the CDR3 is TGTGCCAGCAGTTTAAACGGTCAAGCGACTAATGAAAAACTGTTTTTT. Encoded protein: CASSLNGQATNEKLFF.

V gene TRBV25-1 combines with J gene TRBJ1-1; D ambiguous. The CDR3 is 16 amino acids. The V gene lost 4 bases and the J gene lost 0 bases, with 15 bases spanning the gap. Germline V gene lookup returns CDR1 MGHDK and CDR2 SYGVNS. The CDR3: CASSGTGVGMNTEAFF. In DNA form, the CDR3 reads TGTGCCAGCAGTGGGACCGGGGTAGGAATGAACACTGAAGCTTTCTTT.

The rearrangement links TRBV7-9 to TRBJ2-5, with 11 bases fitting TRBD2. V was pared by 3 bases and J by 4 bases, with 4 bases of the junction left unmatched. The germline V gene has CDR1 SEHNR and CDR2 FQNEAQ (reference sequence). This CDR3 spans 15 amino acids. The CDR3 DNA reads as TGTGCCAGCAGCTTTCAAGGACTAGCGGGAGAGACCCAGTACTTC. Amino acids: CASSFQGLAGETQYF.

The rearrangement links TRBV11-3 to TRBJ2-1; 8 nucleotides match TRBD2. V shed 0 bases and J 4 bases; nucleotides not matched to a gene: 11. Germline lookup yields CDR1 SGHNT and CDR2 YENEEA. The CDR3 runs to 18 residues. The CDR3 region is CASSLDQSGSVAYNEQFF. The CDR3 DNA reads as TGTGCCAGCAGCTTAGACCAAAGCGGGAGTGTCGCTTACAATGAGCAGTTCTTC.

J is TRBJ1-5 and V is TRBV14; tentatively, D is TRBD1 (6 bases). With 2 bases removed from V and 6 bases from J, the gap between germline ends came to 11 bases. Germline CDR1 is SGHDN and CDR2 is FVKESK. The length of the CDR3 is 14 residues. The CDR3 region is CASSQMGAGQPQHF. DNA for the CDR3: TGTGCCAGCAGCCAAATGGGGGCAGGTCAGCCCCAGCATTTT.

This chain joins TRBV6-2 or TRBV6-3 and TRBJ1-1; D gene ambiguous. The CDR3 length is 14 residues. The germline CDR1 and CDR2 sequences are MNHEY and SVGEGT. V lost 2 bases and J lost 10, with 17 bases in between. The CDR3 DNA reads as TGTGCCAGCAGTTACGGTGTAGGTACTTTGGGAGCTTTCTTT. Residues: CASSYGVGTLGAFF.